The clone carrying this T cell receptor beta chain was counted many times. The target antigen is unknown. The source of the sample is a study of CD8 T cells in ankylosing spondylitis. Study-wide results and limits: Disease-linked clones, CD8+, were relatively rare in peripheral blood. Reports say disease-linked clones showed up significantly more in matched ankylosing spondylitis synovial fluid. Before this, some motif variants had been reported in reactive arthritis synovial fluid and blood. For ankylosing spondylitis blood, a TCR beta motif of 7 or 8 highly homologous variants appeared characteristic.

This CDR3 comprises 14 residues. Germline CDR1 is SGHVS and CDR2 is FNYEAQ. Trimming took off 5 bases at V and 3 bases at J, with 10 bases between the two ends. TCRdb reprocessed the 5' RACE reads via MiXCR and lists one record per CDR3 protein. The table shows roughly 160,000 distinct CDR3 sequences, with around a tenth occurring only once. The chain has TRBV7-6 and TRBJ1-4; TRBD1 is a possible D gene (5 bases). The sequencing input was blood, either unsorted or a sorted T cell fraction (not recorded which). This receptor was obtained from a female donor with ankylosing spondylitis or in good health (not recorded which). Written as DNA, the CDR3 is TGTGCCAGCAGCCCGGGGGTGTCTAATGAAAAACTGTTTTTT. Translated: CASSPGVSNEKLFF.